The present T cell receptor (beta chain) was sequenced within a study of PD-1 blockade in classical Hodgkin lymphoma (dated by TCRdb to 2020 to 2021). Study-wide context: Nivolumab dosing was 3 mg/kg intravenously every 2 weeks, continuing until either disease progression or unacceptable toxicity. To define a peripheral blood immune signature of response to PD-1 blockade in classical Hodgkin lymphoma, the study combined TCR beta sequencing with CyTOF. General conclusions and limits of the study: Patients starting nivolumab less than 1 year after ASCT had lower diversity and were excluded from later analyses to avoid confounding by immune reconstitution. The study was restricted to a single clinical trial cohort, and the causes of repertoire differences, possibly disease activity or prior therapy, were left undefined. Trial patients achieving complete response had baseline diversity similar to newly diagnosed patients, whereas partial responders and progressors had significantly lower diversity. By C4D1, a significant rise was seen in CD4+ TCR diversity but not in CD8+ TCR diversity (p=0.0027 vs p=0.16), and the rise was most apparent among complete responders (p=0.02). Baseline TCR diversity was reported to be lower in newly diagnosed patients than in healthy donors and to be lower still in relapsed/refractory patients.

Worth noting for this clone: This clone's antigen is unknown. No quality values exist for individual bases; no much larger clone is one base distant.

Sample time point, as interpreted from the label and publication: cycle 1 day 1 (C1D1), immediately before nivolumab initiation. All trial patients had relapsed after autologous stem cell transplantation, with cohorts A, B and C differing in prior brentuximab vedotin exposure. A total of 56 patients with relapsed/refractory classical Hodgkin lymphoma made up the trial cohort, and each patient's best overall response was complete response, partial response or progressive disease. Single-agent nivolumab was administered to trial patients in the multi-cohort phase II CheckMate 205 trial. An independent review committee assessed best overall response using the 2007 International Working Group response criteria. Trial PBMCs were collected immediately before nivolumab initiation (C1D1) and during therapy at cycle 2 day 1 and cycle 4 day 1. Peripheral blood was collected in 8 mL Vacutainer Cell Preparation Tubes, from which PBMCs were isolated by centrifugation and then cryopreserved.

Genomic DNA was isolated using the Qiagen DNeasy kit from unsorted PBMCs as well as from negatively selected CD4+ and CD8+ fractions. Using primers that anneal to V and J segments, immunoSEQ multiplex PCR amplified the TCR beta CDR3 regions. A synthetic immune receptor repertoire was used to minimize amplification bias, and remaining bias was computationally removed after sequencing. Per the authors' processing: Repertoire diversity was quantified as the Shannon entropy index using custom Python scripts. Unsorted, CD4+ and CD8+ repertoires were examined separately, except in combined analyses, for which CD4+ and CD8+ sequences were merged in silico. Clonal expansion was defined as a frequency increase of at least 2-fold after treatment compared with C1D1, and clones undetected at baseline were assigned a pseudocount of 0.5. Clones with 0 or 1 copy at C1D1 were defined as singleton clones, while clones with 2 or more copies were defined as non-singleton clones. Clones expanded in unsorted samples were labelled as CD4+, CD8+ or unknown by matching protein sequences in sorted samples from the same patient. Wilcoxon tests on paired samples were used to test diversity changes from C1D1 to C4D1. TCRdb retrieved this table from immuneACCESS and kept in-frame rearrangements only. Not all clones are present; in checked studies, unresolved V genes account for under half, and no reason is known for the remainder. V and J calls and clone size are copied from that table; D and trimming were computed from the DNA. This sample gives 30,000 or so clones in total; roughly 82% of them show up just once. The ten largest clones represent 32% of the sample.

Reading from cysteine to phenylalanine, the CDR3 counts 17 amino acids. Just CDR3 DNA is preserved here, 51 bases in frame from base 1. The germline V gene encodes CDR1 MNHEY and CDR2 SMNVEV (reference sequence). V loses 4 bases, J loses 0 bases, and the germline ends lie 19 bases apart. The source is a human donor with classical Hodgkin lymphoma. The starting material was peripheral blood mononuclear cells (PBMCs), obtained at baseline. The chain is made from TRBV27 and TRBJ2-7; the D gene assignment is ambiguous. For the CDR3, the sequence is CASSSLPSDPYSYEQYF. At the DNA level, the sequence is TGTGCCAGCAGTTCCCTCCCCAGTGACCCCTACTCCTACGAGCAGTACTTC.